These 17 T cell receptor beta chains came from one sample sequenced in a study of T cells in Graves' hyperthyroidism and ophthalmopathy. From RNA transcripts, TCR beta CDR3 regions were amplified. A first-round RT-PCR of the TCR CDR3 used the HTBI primer set. Each CDR3 protein is one row after TCRdb ran MiXCR on the multiplex PCR reads. The sample lists about 700,000 distinct CDR3 sequences, 14% occurring once. The sequenced material came from blood. These receptors originate from a woman aged 18-29 years with Graves' hyperthyroidism.

In its sample, this clonotype was seen many times. The rearrangement uses TRBV12-3 or TRBV12-4 and TRBJ2-2, with 7 positions matching TRBD1. The CDR3 contains 17 residues. With V trimmed by 3 bases and J by 5 bases, 12 bases remained unmatched. CDR3 sequence (DNA): TGTGCCAGCAGTTTTCGATTGTACAGGGGCGGGACCGGGGAGCTGTTTTTT. Its protein product is CASSFRLYRGGTGELFF.

The chain combines TRBV6-4 with TRBJ1-3; D perhaps matches TRBD1 (5 bases). The CDR3 is made up of 16 amino acids. The V end lost 5 bases, the J end lost 2 bases, and 16 bases lay between the germline ends. Per the germline V gene, CDR1 is MRHNA and CDR2 is SNTAGT. As DNA, the CDR3 is TGTGCCAGCAGTTGCAGGGAGGCCTTCACTGGAAACACCATATATTTT. Translation gives CASSCREAFTGNTIYF.

There are a few counts of this clonotype. The rearrangement links TRBV6-6 to TRBJ2-2, with TRBD1 matching over 8 bases. Germline V gene data show CDR1 as MNHNY and CDR2 as SVGAGI (reference sequence). The CDR3 consists of 15 residues. Trimming took 2 bases from V and 10 from J; bases not matched to a gene: 9. The CDR3 sequence is CASSYGPGGDQELFF. The DNA for the CDR3 is TGTGCCAGCAGTTACGGGCCAGGGGGCGACCAGGAGCTGTTTTTT.

This clonotype was found a few times. V usage is TRBV6-1 and J usage is TRBJ2-5; TRBD2 agrees at 7 bases. Trimming removed 4 bases from V and 3 bases from J; junction bases left unmatched: 5. This CDR3 spans 14 amino acids. Germline V lookup: CDR1 MNHNS, CDR2 SASEGT. Written as DNA, the CDR3 is TGTGCCAGCAGTGGACCTAGCGGAAAAGAGACCCAGTACTTC. Its protein product is CASSGPSGKETQYF.

The J gene is TRBJ1-1, the V gene TRBV6-6; D remains unclear. V was shortened by 2 bases and J by 5 bases, with 12 bases between the two germline ends. The CDR3 length is 14 residues. The germline V gene has CDR1 MNHNY and CDR2 SVGAGI (reference sequence). The CDR3 protein is CASSYGGRATEAFF. The CDR3 DNA reads as TGTGCCAGCAGTTACGGCGGGAGGGCGACTGAAGCTTTCTTT.

This clonotype occurred a few times. The chain uses TRBV19 and TRBJ1-5; maybe TRBD1 (5 bases). From germline, CDR1 is LNHDA and CDR2 SQIVND (reference sequence). V gave up 1 base and J gave up 1 base, with 14 bases separating them. This CDR3 has 17 amino acids. The CDR3 protein is CASSIAGPGRSNQPQHF. For the CDR3, the DNA is TGTGCCAGTAGTATAGCCGGGCCAGGGCGGAGCAATCAGCCCCAGCATTTT.

This sequence joins TRBV9 and TRBJ1-1, with TRBD1 as a possible D gene (5 bases). This CDR3 contains 14 residues. Germline V gives CDR1 SGDLS, CDR2 YYNGEE. V lost 3 bases and J lost 4, with 13 bases in between. In nucleotides, the CDR3 is TGTGCCAGCAGCGCGGGGCCGATAGGCACTGAAGCTTTCTTT. It is translated as CASSAGPIGTEAFF. Variable domain in full (rest from reference TRBV9 and TRBJ1-1): DSGVTQTPKHLITATGQRVTLRCSPRSGDLSVYWYQQSLDQGLQFLIQYYNGEERAKGNILERFSAQQFPDLHSELNLSSLELGDSALYFCASSAGPIGTEAFFGQGTRLTVV.

This clonotype was counted ten times or more. The rearrangement uses TRBV28 and TRBJ1-5, with no clear D. CDR3 length equals 14 residues. Per the germline V gene, CDR1 is MDHEN and CDR2 is SYDVKM. V shed 5 bases and J shed 2 bases, with 10 bases lying between them. The CDR3 DNA is TGTGCCAGCAGTCCCTTTCAGGGCAATCAGCCCCAGCATTTT. Translated: CASSPFQGNQPQHF. Full variable domain (rest looked up from reference TRBV28 and TRBJ1-5): DVKVTQSSRYLVKRTGEKVFLECVQDMDHENMFWYRQDPGLGLRLIYFSYDVKMKEKGDIPEGYSVSREKKERFSLILESASTNQTSMYLCASSPFQGNQPQHFGDGTRLSIL.

V usage is TRBV6-1 and J usage is TRBJ1-2; unclear D gene. Trimming left V 3 bases short and J 5 bases short, with 10 bases between. Germline CDR1 reads MNHNS; CDR2 reads SASEGT. The CDR3 extends over 13 amino acids. CDR3 bases: TGTGCCAGCAGTGATAGTAGAGGGTATGGCTACACCTTC. Its translation is CASSDSRGYGYTF.

This sequence joins TRBV5-1 and TRBJ2-4, with D uncertain. V was pared by 0 bases and J by 1 base, with 11 bases between. The CDR3 sequence is 16 residues long. Germline CDR1 and CDR2: SGHRS and YFSETQ. As DNA, the CDR3 is TGCGCCAGCAGCTTGGGCACTTACGTCGCCAAAAACATTCAGTACTTC. Its protein product is CASSLGTYVAKNIQYF.

This clonotype was seen at least ten times. The chain links TRBV2 to TRBJ2-5, with D unclear. Germline V gene lookup returns CDR1 SNHLY and CDR2 FYNNEI. CDR3 length equals 11 residues. V was pared by 3 bases and J by 12 bases, with 11 bases between. This CDR3 is CASSEGRPEYF. CDR3 DNA: TGTGCCAGCAGTGAGGGCAGGCCCGAGTACTTC.

This clonotype showed up many times. This chain connects TRBV10-3 to TRBJ1-2, with D unclear. This CDR3 spans 13 amino acids. V was cut by 0 bases and J by 8 bases, with 10 bases left in between. Looked up from germline, CDR1 is ENHRY and CDR2 is SYGVKD. The CDR3 nucleotides are TGTGCCATCAGTGAGTCGGCCTACCGCGGCTACACCTTC. This codes for CAISESAYRGYTF.

Worth noting for this clonotype: A read error may explain this, as a much larger clone is one base away. V and J are TRBV27 and TRBJ2-3; D gene ambiguous. The germline CDR1 and CDR2 sequences are MNHEY and SMNVEV (reference sequence). This CDR3 contains 13 residues. The DNA of the CDR3 is TGTGCCAGCAGTGAAGGATGGCGAGATACGCCGTATTTT. This translates into CASSEGWRDTPYF.

This clonotype was recorded many times. The chain employs TRBV27 and TRBJ1-2; 9 nucleotides agree with TRBD1. The CDR3 loop spans 13 amino acids. Germline V gene lookup returns CDR1 MNHEY and CDR2 SMNVEV (reference sequence). Germline trimming cut 3 bases from V and 6 bases from J; bases unmatched to any gene: 2. The CDR3 loop reads CASSFGTGHGYTF. The CDR3 nucleotides read TGTGCCAGCAGTTTCGGGACAGGGCATGGCTACACCTTC.

The CDR3 DNA is TGTGCCAGCAGTTTACGAGCTAGCGGAACCGCACGGGAGCTGTTTTTT. Residues: CASSLRASGTARELFF. The chain carries TRBV28 and TRBJ2-2; 7 bases line up with TRBD2. In germline, CDR1 is MDHEN, CDR2 SYDVKM. The CDR3 has 16 amino acids. J was trimmed by 9 bases and V by 2 bases; bases with no gene match: 12.

This clonotype showed up just a few times. The chain has TRBV28 and TRBJ2-5; D is uncertain. Germline V gives CDR1 MDHEN, CDR2 SYDVKM. The ends were cut back, 8 bases at V and 5 bases at J, with 18 bases in the middle. The CDR3 sequence is 14 residues long. CDR3 protein: CASLKGELRETQYF. In nucleotides, the CDR3 is TGTGCCAGCCTAAAAGGAGAACTCCGTGAGACCCAGTACTTC.

This clonotype was counted at least ten times. J is TRBJ1-1 and V is TRBV10-3, with D uncertain. CDR1 is ENHRY, CDR2 SYGVKD, per germline. Trimming cost V 7 bases and J 0 bases, with 12 bases left between them. This CDR3 region has 14 residues. The CDR3 reads CAITADLLNTEAFF. The CDR3 nucleotides read TGTGCCATCACGGCAGATCTGCTGAACACTGAAGCTTTCTTT.